Below, one T cell receptor (beta chain) is given with its context. This sample is part of a study of blood T cell repertoires in COVID-19. The wider study: Acute and convalescent COVID-19 samples came from the United States, Italy and Spain. T cells, B-cell-depleted T cells, or PBMCs provided the cDNA or gDNA that served as material.

Under the authors' procedure: From reference gene primer amplification, estimates of nucleated cell counts were derived. Generated by immunoSEQ multiplex PCR, the TCRdb table keeps only in-frame clones and is missing some. V and J calls and clone size are as listed in that table; D and trimming were resolved from the DNA. This table holds some 240,000 clones, 75% to 85% found once. The sequenced sample was peripheral blood. This TCR was recovered from a human donor in a cohort sampled during active COVID-19.

DNA of the CDR3: TGTGCCAGTAGTATCACGGGACAGAGGAAATCGGGCAATCAGCCCCAGCATTTT. Protein sequence: CASSITGQRKSGNQPQHF. The rearrangement links TRBV19 to TRBJ1-5, with TRBD1 identical over 7 bases. Looked up from germline, CDR1 is LNHDA and CDR2 is SQIVND (reference sequence). V gave up 3 bases and J gave up 2 bases; unmatched junction bases: 13. The CDR3 has 18 residues.